This T cell receptor (beta chain) was sequenced for a study of tumor-infiltrating lymphocytes in primary liver carcinoma. The roughly 17-32 mg bulk tissue piece was not sorted before simultaneous RNA and DNA extraction. CDR1 is SGHNT and CDR2 is YYREEE in the germline V gene (reference sequence). This CDR3 contains 13 residues. V lost 0 bases and J lost 3, with 7 bases in between. Starting from around 510 ng of total RNA, TCR beta cDNA was produced with a primer in the constant region. Slightly modified ARM-PCR, run as three nested multiplex PCR rounds, produced the TCR beta libraries. Both of the initial two PCR rounds ran for approximately 10 cycles and employed TRBV1-TRBV30 forward primers alongside a C-beta reverse primer. TCRdb independently ran MiXCR on the multiplex PCR reads; one entry per CDR3 protein. The table records some 30,000 distinct CDR3 sequences, around 78% of them present only once.

The sequenced material came from liver tumor tissue from sampling region 5. Stated subset: tumor region T5, tumor centre. The receptor was isolated from a man in his forties with primary liver carcinoma and hepatitis B virus infection. J is TRBJ2-7 and V is TRBV5-4; D remains unclear. The CDR3 is CASSLVCGYEQYF. The CDR3 DNA follows: TGTGCCAGCAGCTTGGTATGCGGCTACGAGCAGTACTTC.